A single sample is the source of the 9 T cell receptor beta chains below, sequenced in a study of blood T cells in healthy people across ages. The use of a sample-barcoded 5' primer and a J-beta primer mix characterized a second PCR of about 7 to 12 cycles. TCRdb redid the calling of the 5' RACE reads with MiXCR, one entry per CDR3 protein. The data contain 550,000 to 750,000 distinct CDR3 sequences, approximately 21% of them singletons. The sequencing sample was made of blood. All receptors come from a man aged 70 or older in good health.

Remarks on this clonotype: Its ends do not fully match the called genes, so a read error is possible. The J gene is TRBJ2-7, the V gene TRBV29-1; D remains unclear. The CDR3 is 15 residues long. The germline V gene encodes CDR1 SQVTM and CDR2 ANQGSEA. The CDR3 DNA reads TGCAGCGTTGAAGATTCGAAAGGGCACTCCTACGAGCAGTCCTTC. It is translated as CSVEDSKGHSYEQSF.

The chain employs TRBV20-1 and TRBJ2-7; no clear D. The CDR3 covers 12 residues. The germline V and J ends were trimmed by 6 bases and 3 bases, with 12 bases remaining between them. Germline V CDR1 and CDR2: DFQATT, SNEGSKA (reference sequence). Here the CDR3 reads CSARGRSYEQYF. The CDR3, as DNA: TGCAGTGCCCGCGGACGGAGCTACGAGCAGTACTTC.

This chain uses TRBV5-1 with TRBJ1-1; a possible D gene is TRBD1 (5 bases). Per the germline V gene, CDR1 is SGHRS and CDR2 is YFSETQ. The CDR3 loop spans 14 amino acids. V was shortened by 3 bases and J by 5 bases, with 14 bases between the two germline ends. The CDR3 region has the DNA TGCGCCAGCAGCTCCAATCTCGGGGGGACTGAAGCTTTCTTT. This encodes CASSSNLGGTEAFF.

This clonotype showed up many times. The genes are TRBV10-3 and TRBJ2-7, with TRBD2 identical over 11 bases. V lost 3 bases to trimming and J lost 1 base; unmatched junction nucleotides: 2. This CDR3 has 15 amino acids. Germline V gene sequence: CDR1 ENHRY, CDR2 SYGVKD. CDR3 sequence (DNA): TGTGCCATCAGTGAACCTAGCGGGAGGTCCTACGAGCAGTACTTC. As protein: CAISEPSGRSYEQYF.

This clonotype turned up a few times. This chain links TRBV29-1 with TRBJ1-1; D may be TRBD1 (6 bases). The germline V gene has CDR1 SQVTM and CDR2 ANQGSEA. The CDR3 is made up of 13 amino acids. Trimming removed 7 bases from V and 0 bases from J, with 12 bases in between. The CDR3 DNA sequence: TGCAGCGCGAAGACAGGCTTGAACACTGAAGCTTTCTTT. As protein: CSAKTGLNTEAFF.

This clonotype appeared a few times. This sequence joins TRBV7-2 and TRBJ1-2, with D hard to call. Germline values: CDR1 SGHTA, CDR2 FQGNSA. V lost 4 bases, J lost 2 bases, and 8 bases lay in between. The CDR3 totals 13 residues. CDR3 sequence reads: CASSYTLNYGYTF. The CDR3 DNA is TGTGCCAGCAGCTATACCCTGAACTATGGCTACACCTTC.

This clonotype occurred many times. The genes are TRBV29-1 and TRBJ2-3; D might be TRBD2 (5 bases). CDR3 length equals 14 residues. The germline V gene has CDR1 SQVTM and CDR2 ANQGSEA. The ends were cut back, 5 bases at V and 4 bases at J, with 16 bases in the middle. The CDR3 loop reads CSVRGSGWSDTQYF. The CDR3 DNA sequence: TGCAGCGTTAGAGGAAGCGGCTGGTCAGATACGCAGTATTTT.

The chain combines TRBV29-1 with TRBJ1-1, with D hard to call. The V end was cut by 2 bases, the J end by 4 bases, with 11 bases between. Germline V gene data show CDR1 as SQVTM and CDR2 as ANQGSEA. This CDR3 has 13 residues. The CDR3 region has the DNA TGCAGCGTTGAAATGGGTAGGGCCACTGAAGCTTTCTTT. This sequence encodes CSVEMGRATEAFF.

The V and J genes are TRBV5-1 and TRBJ1-2, with D uncertain. CDR1 SGHRS and CDR2 YFSETQ come from the germline V gene. Between the trimmed V and J ends, which lost 3 bases and 5 bases, there was a span of 14 bases. This CDR3 has 14 residues. CDR3 DNA sequence: TGCGCCAGCAGCTCGGGCGGATGGATTTATGGCTACACCTTC. The encoded protein is CASSSGGWIYGYTF. The full variable domain, rest sourced from reference TRBV5-1 and TRBJ1-2, is KAGVTQTPRYLIKTRGQQVTLSCSPISGHRSVSWYQQTPGQGLQFLFEYFSETQRNKGNFPGRFSGRQFSNSRSEMNVSTLELGDSALYLCASSSGGWIYGYTFGSGTRLTVV.